The 18 T cell receptor beta chains presented below share a single source sample, sequenced in a study of monozygotic twins with inflammatory bowel disease. From the 5' RACE reads, TCRdb lists one entry per CDR3 protein and no DNA. The repertoire table contains 210,000 or so distinct CDR3 sequences. The source material was blood. The receptor set was obtained from a human donor with ulcerative colitis or Crohn's disease, or a healthy co-twin of an affected twin (not recorded which).

This chain links TRBV15 with TRBJ2-1; TCRdb indicates TRBD2, and absent DNA this call remains unverified. The CDR3 covers 18 residues. Germline CDR1 is LNHNV and CDR2 is YYDKDF (reference sequence). The CDR3 reads CATSRELQASGFYNEQFF.

This chain connects TRBV4-1 to TRBJ1-5. Per germline, CDR1 MGHRA and CDR2 YSYEKL. CDR3 length: 13 residues. The CDR3 region is CASSQDMYQPQHF.

The V gene is TRBV4-3, the J gene TRBJ2-2. In germline, CDR1 is LGHNA, CDR2 YSLEER. The CDR3 has 14 residues. The CDR3: CASSQERNTGELFF.

The rearrangement uses TRBV29-1 and TRBJ2-3; with no DNA, the TCRdb D assignment of TRBD1 cannot be verified. The germline gives CDR1 SQVTM, CDR2 ANQGSEA. The CDR3 contains 14 residues. The CDR3 region is CSVAGSGRTDTQYF.

The chain carries TRBV19 and TRBJ2-4; as DNA is missing, the TRBD1 call by TCRdb cannot be tested. CDR1 is LNHDA, CDR2 SQIVND, per germline (reference sequence). The CDR3 is 16 residues long. The chain's CDR3 is CASSNRHLVDENIQYF.

This chain connects TRBV29-1 to TRBJ2-3; absent DNA, TCRdb's TRBD2 call cannot be checked. The CDR3 extends over 15 amino acids. The germline V gene encodes CDR1 SQVTM and CDR2 ANQGSEA. The CDR3 loop reads CSVGGTSGRTDTQYF.

The CDR3 sequence is CSASKWGDSQETQYF. The rearrangement joins TRBV20-1 to TRBJ2-5; the D call of TRBD1 rests on TCRdb alone, since no DNA is present to check it. This CDR3 spans 15 amino acids. Germline lookup yields CDR1 DFQATT and CDR2 SNEGSKA (reference sequence).

The chain is built from TRBV7-2 and TRBJ2-1; as DNA is missing, the TRBD2 call by TCRdb cannot be tested. The V gene's germline CDR1 is SGHTA and CDR2 FQGNSA. The CDR3 loop spans 13 amino acids. The CDR3 is CASSTSGGGEQFF. Full variable domain (missing parts from reference TRBV7-2 and TRBJ2-1): GAGVSQSPSNKVTEKGKDVELRCDPISGHTALYWYRQSLGQGLEFLIYFQGNSAPDKSGLPSDRFSAERTGGSVSTLTIQRTQQEDSAVYLCASSTSGGGEQFFGPGTRLTVL.

The chain joins TRBV20-1 to TRBJ1-3. The CDR3 contains 13 residues. In germline, CDR1 is DFQATT, CDR2 SNEGSKA (reference sequence). CDR3: CSANDPWGNTIYF.

V is TRBV30 and J is TRBJ2-7; TCRdb picks TRBD2, but there is no DNA to check that call. Germline assignment: CDR1 GTSNPN and CDR2 SVGIG (reference sequence). The CDR3 contains 13 residues. CDR3: CAWKIAGAYEQYF.

The genes are TRBV5-1 and TRBJ2-7; TCRdb's D gene call, TRBD1, goes unchecked for lack of DNA. Germline CDR1 is SGHRS and CDR2 is YFSETQ. The CDR3 runs 15 residues. The CDR3 here is CASSSGQGVSYEQYF.

This chain joins TRBV5-1 and TRBJ2-3. The CDR3 contains 16 residues. Germline V CDR1 and CDR2: SGHRS, YFSETQ. The CDR3 is CASSLSGLSGTDTQYF. Full variable domain (rest looked up from reference TRBV5-1 and TRBJ2-3): KAGVTQTPRYLIKTRGQQVTLSCSPISGHRSVSWYQQTPGQGLQFLFEYFSETQRNKGNFPGRFSGRQFSNSRSEMNVSTLELGDSALYLCASSLSGLSGTDTQYFGPGTRLTVL.

The rearrangement links TRBV14 to TRBJ2-3; the D call from TCRdb, TRBD1, cannot be confirmed without DNA. CDR3 size: 15 residues. Germline V gene lookup returns CDR1 SGHDN and CDR2 FVKESK. The CDR3 sequence: CASSLTTGLGDTQYF.

CDR3 sequence: CASSPRPYGYTF. The rearrangement uses TRBV12-3 or TRBV12-4 and TRBJ1-2; absent DNA, TCRdb's TRBD1 call cannot be checked. The CDR3 has 12 amino acids.

The chain links TRBV11-2 to TRBJ2-1; TCRdb indicates TRBD2, and absent DNA this call remains unverified. Germline values: CDR1 SGHAT, CDR2 FQNNGV. This CDR3 has 14 amino acids. The CDR3 sequence: CASSSRDSLDEQFF.

CDR3 in amino acids: CASSPRGQGAVGYTF. V and J are TRBV25-1 and TRBJ1-2; the D call from TCRdb, TRBD1, cannot be confirmed without DNA. CDR3 length equals 15 residues. From germline, CDR1 is MGHDK and CDR2 SYGVNS.

This rearrangement joins TRBV2 to TRBJ1-5; the TCRdb call, TRBD1, lacks DNA for checking. In germline, CDR1 is SNHLY, CDR2 FYNNEI. The CDR3 has 16 residues. This chain's CDR3 is CASSKTGTGGDQPQHF.

V gene TRBV7-2 combines with J gene TRBJ1-6. Germline values: CDR1 SGHTA, CDR2 FQGNSA. The CDR3 loop spans 13 amino acids. CDR3 residues: CASSWAYNSPLHF.